The T cell receptor (beta chain) described here comes from a study of OX40 agonist ivuxolimab in advanced cancers. In germline, CDR1 is SGDLS, CDR2 YYNGEE. V was clipped by 0 bases and J by 9 bases, with 10 bases between them. The CDR3 consists of 13 residues. Here immunoSEQ multiplex PCR was the method, and the copy in TCRdb shows in-frame clones only, minus some. The table shows 95,000 to 100,000 clones, with 93% occurring only once. The sequence was collected from an adult with an advanced solid tumor such as melanoma, head and neck, liver or kidney cancer. The V gene is TRBV9, the J gene TRBJ2-1; D not resolved. The sample in question was CD4+ or CD8+ T cells sorted from blood, obtained in a trial of the OX40 agonist ivuxolimab. The CDR3 sequence: CASSVVAPGEQFF. Written as DNA, the CDR3 is TGTGCCAGCAGCGTAGTTGCCCCCGGTGAGCAGTTCTTC.